This TCR beta chain was sequenced in a study of CD8+CD57+ T cells in acquired aplastic anemia. On the study more broadly: Roughly 3.1 ug was the average amount of DNA from sorted CD4+ and CD8+ cells.

This clonotype was seen repeatedly, ten times or more. Antigen unknown. CD8+CD57+ cell expansion had been shown by flow cytometry in patients chosen for sequencing. Among the patients, all had severe acquired aplastic anemia. The CDR3 covers 12 residues. The V gene's germline CDR1 is MRHNA and CDR2 SNTAGT. Trimming cost V 3 bases and J 2 bases, with 4 bases left between them. For CDR3 and TCR beta VDJ profiling, genomic DNA was the template used. TCRdb re-called the reads through MiXCR, storing one row per CDR3 protein. The sample shows around 130,000 distinct CDR3 sequences, roughly 55% of them seen only once. Study-wide findings and caveats: With respect to CD8+ Simpson's diversity, patients and controls did not differ significantly.

V gene TRBV6-4 combines with J gene TRBJ2-5; unclear D gene. The TCR originated in a human donor with aplastic anemia. Material: sorted CD4+, CD8+, or CD8+CD57+ T cells (not recorded which) from PBMCs. The CDR3 reads CASSEQQETQYF. The DNA for the CDR3 is TGTGCCAGCAGTGAGCAACAAGAGACCCAGTACTTC.